This passage covers 28 T cell receptor beta chains from one sample sequenced in a study of blood T cell repertoires in COVID-19. Clones were read by immunoSEQ multiplex PCR, and TCRdb kept only the in-frame ones, dropping some. The sample contains about 170,000 clones, 70% to 90% of which appear only once. The sequencing sample was made of peripheral blood. Receptor source: an elderly man with COVID-19, enrolled during active disease.

The count of this clone is one. The chain uses TRBV7-2 and TRBJ1-1; 9 bases are shared with TRBD1. Per germline, CDR1 SGHTA and CDR2 FQGNSA. The CDR3 has 15 residues. Trimming at V came to 5 bases and at J to 1 base, leaving 5 bases not matched to a gene. The CDR3 protein is CASSPGQGWNTEAFF. The CDR3 DNA reads as TGTGCCAGCAGCCCGGGACAGGGATGGAACACTGAAGCTTTCTTT.

The chain employs TRBV6-6 and TRBJ2-3; 7 positions agree with TRBD1. Germline lookup yields CDR1 MNHNY and CDR2 SVGAGI (reference sequence). The CDR3 has 13 amino acids. With 8 bases clipped from V and 5 bases from J, the junction kept 7 bases outside the gene matches. The CDR3 region is CASGEGAIDTQYF. CDR3 bases: TGTGCCAGCGGAGAGGGGGCAATAGATACGCAGTATTTT.

The chain recombines TRBV7-3 with TRBJ1-1; D call uncertain. V dropped 5 bases and J dropped 8 bases, with 15 bases sitting between them. The CDR3 length is 13 residues. Germline V gene sequence: CDR1 SGHTA, CDR2 FQGTGA. The CDR3 DNA follows: TGTGCCAGCAGCCAGTCAGCCGGGATAGAAGCTTTCTTT. Translating it yields CASSQSAGIEAFF.

V is TRBV20-1 and J is TRBJ1-1; no clear D. Per the germline V gene, CDR1 is DFQATT and CDR2 is SNEGSKA (reference sequence). Trimming removed 3 bases from V and 1 base from J, with 15 bases in between. The CDR3 has 15 residues. This chain's CDR3 is CSASQALRTNTEAFF. The CDR3 DNA is TGCAGTGCTAGTCAAGCACTTCGTACGAACACTGAAGCTTTCTTT.

The chain is built from TRBV5-1 and TRBJ1-3; TRBD1 agrees at 8 bases. Germline CDR1 and CDR2: SGHRS and YFSETQ. The trim removed 4 bases at V and 1 base at J, leaving 4 bases unmatched. The CDR3 contains 15 residues. The CDR3 nucleotides read TGCGCCAGCAGCGAAGACAGGGGTTCTGGAAACACCATATATTTT. Translation gives CASSEDRGSGNTIYF.

This chain uses TRBV14 with TRBJ2-3; TRBD2 matches at 9 bases. The length of the CDR3 is 18 residues. V lost 1 base to trimming and J lost 2 bases; unmatched junction nucleotides: 10. Germline CDR1 SGHDN, CDR2 FVKESK. The CDR3 region is CASSQASYSGGNTDTQYF. The CDR3 DNA sequence: TGTGCCAGCAGCCAAGCCAGCTACAGCGGGGGGAACACAGATACGCAGTATTTT.

This sequence joins TRBV7-6 and TRBJ1-4, with 7 bases that match TRBD1. Germline V gives CDR1 SGHVS, CDR2 FNYEAQ. Trimming removed 5 bases from V and 0 bases from J; junction bases left unmatched: 6. This CDR3 comprises 16 residues. The CDR3 loop is CASSPRQGATNEKLFF. The CDR3 nucleotides are TGTGCCAGCAGCCCCAGACAGGGAGCAACTAATGAAAAACTGTTTTTT.

CDR3 region: CASRRGTSGGAKNIQYF. CDR3 bases: TGTGCCAGCAGGAGGGGGACTAGCGGGGGAGCCAAAAACATTCAGTACTTC. V is TRBV11-2 and J is TRBJ2-4; 14 bases agree with TRBD2. Trimming at V came to 6 bases and at J to 0 bases, leaving 4 bases not matched to a gene. CDR1 and CDR2 (germline): SGHAT, FQNNGV. CDR3 length equals 17 residues.

This clone was recorded a few times. The chain links TRBV11-3 to TRBJ2-5, with 9 bases fitting TRBD1. V lost 1 base to trimming and J lost 4 bases; unmatched junction nucleotides: 7. This CDR3 has 16 residues. Germline values: CDR1 SGHNT, CDR2 YENEEA. The CDR3 region has the DNA TGTGCCAGCAGCTTAGCCGCCGGGACAGGGACAGAGACCCAGTACTTC. Translation gives CASSLAAGTGTETQYF.

With respect to this clone: It is unclear where the CDR3 begins or ends on the DNA, so no DNA is shown, and the CDR3 is as TCRdb lists it. V gene TRBV5-1 combines with J gene TRBJ1-2. With termini counted, the CDR3 has 14 amino acids. In germline, CDR1 is SGHRS, CDR2 YFSETQ. The CDR3 protein is CASSKEGNFALGTF.

This clone was seen a handful of times. The DNA of the CDR3 is TGCAGTGCGGGAGGACAAAATGAGCAGTTCTTC. Translating gives CSAGGQNEQFF. The gene calls are TRBV20-1 and TRBJ2-1, with D possibly matching TRBD2 (6 bases). This CDR3 contains 11 residues. The germline V and J ends were trimmed by 6 bases and 7 bases, with 10 bases remaining between them. CDR1 and CDR2 from the germline V gene are DFQATT and SNEGSKA (reference sequence).

This clone was seen only once. The chain links TRBV19 to TRBJ1-5; D possibly corresponds to TRBD1 (5 bases). From germline, CDR1 is LNHDA and CDR2 SQIVND (reference sequence). The CDR3 loop spans 15 amino acids. Deletions cut 5 bases from V and 7 bases from J, with 18 bases between. The CDR3 loop reads CASSPIGGAEQPQHF. CDR3 nucleotide sequence: TGTGCCAGTAGTCCGATAGGAGGGGCGGAACAGCCCCAGCATTTT.

The chain couples TRBV9 to TRBJ1-4, with a weak D call TRBD1 (6 bases). The CDR3 covers 13 residues. Per germline, CDR1 SGDLS and CDR2 YYNGEE. Trimming took 4 bases from V and 8 from J, leaving 12 bases between them. CDR3 nucleotides: TGTGCCAGCAGCCGAACAGGGCTGGAAAAACTGTTTTTT. Protein: CASSRTGLEKLFF.

This clone has just one count. V usage is TRBV11-2 and J usage is TRBJ1-5; D gene uncertain. The CDR3 consists of 13 residues. Germline V gene lookup returns CDR1 SGHAT and CDR2 FQNNGV. V lost 5 bases, J lost 3 bases, and 8 bases lay in between. The DNA of the CDR3 is TGTGCCAGCAGCCCTGCTATCAATCAGCCCCAGCATTTT. Protein: CASSPAINQPQHF.

The chain couples TRBV28 to TRBJ2-5; TRBD1 might be the D (6 bases). Trimming shortened V by 8 bases and J by 5 bases, and 6 bases separated the two germline ends. The CDR3 is made up of 10 amino acids. CDR1 is MDHEN and CDR2 is SYDVKM in the germline V gene. The CDR3 DNA follows: TGTGCCAGCGGGGGCGAGACCCAGTACTTC. The encoded protein is CASGGETQYF.

The V gene is TRBV5-1, the J gene TRBJ1-1, with D perhaps TRBD1 (6 bases). The CDR3 runs to 14 residues. V dropped 4 bases and J dropped 7 bases, with 17 bases sitting between them. CDR1 and CDR2 (germline): SGHRS, YFSETQ. CDR3 DNA: TGCGCCAGCAGCATCCGGGACATCGTCGGTGAAGCTTTCTTT. Amino acids: CASSIRDIVGEAFF.

The sample holds a few counts of this clone. This chain connects TRBV7-2 to TRBJ1-2; D uncertain. Trimming cost V 5 bases and J 7 bases, with 14 bases left between them. Germline-derived CDR1 and CDR2 are SGHTA and FQGNSA. There are 13 residues in the CDR3. CDR3 sequence: CASSAPGIFGYTF. CDR3 sequence (DNA): TGTGCCAGCAGCGCGCCAGGAATCTTTGGCTACACCTTC.

This chain links TRBV6-6 with TRBJ1-1, with D tentatively TRBD1 (6 bases). The ends were cut back, 5 bases at V and 5 bases at J, with 9 bases in the middle. Germline lookup yields CDR1 MNHNY and CDR2 SVGAGI (reference sequence). The CDR3 covers 12 residues. The CDR3 reads CASSLGTTEAFF. The CDR3, as DNA: TGTGCCAGCAGTCTCGGGACAACTGAAGCTTTCTTT.

This clone was seen only a few times. V is TRBV19 and J is TRBJ1-2; 7 bases are shared with TRBD1. Germline V gene sequence: CDR1 LNHDA, CDR2 SQIVND (reference sequence). The CDR3 is 16 residues long. V lost 3 bases, J lost 5 bases, and 12 bases stayed unmatched. The CDR3 DNA is TGTGCCAGTAGTATCCAGACAGGGCCTGCGGCTTATGGCTACACCTTC. Translated, it gives CASSIQTGPAAYGYTF.

V is TRBV10-3 and J is TRBJ1-4; 7 bases align to TRBD1. Germline CDR1 ENHRY, CDR2 SYGVKD. The junction had 9 bases not matched to a gene; V was cut back by 4 bases and J by 7 bases. The CDR3 runs to 15 residues. The DNA of the CDR3 is TGTGCCATCAGTGCCTCGACAGGGCAGTTTGAAAAACTGTTTTTT. It specifies CAISASTGQFEKLFF.

This clone appeared a few times. The genes are TRBV6-5 and TRBJ1-5, with TRBD1 matching 7 bases. The germline gives CDR1 MNHEY, CDR2 SVGAGI. This CDR3 has 13 amino acids. V was clipped by 6 bases and J by 4 bases; unmatched bases: 3. The CDR3 protein is CASRGGWNQPQHF. The CDR3 coding sequence is TGTGCCAGCAGAGGGGGCTGGAATCAGCCCCAGCATTTT.

The chain couples TRBV18 to TRBJ1-5; tentatively, D is TRBD1 (5 bases). The germline V and J ends were trimmed by 6 bases and 0 bases, with 9 bases remaining between them. Germline CDR1 and CDR2: KGHSH and LQKENI. This CDR3 has 14 amino acids. CDR3 nucleotide sequence: TGTGCCAGCTCCCAGACAGATAGCAATCAGCCCCAGCATTTT. This encodes CASSQTDSNQPQHF.

The V call is TRBV19, the J call TRBJ1-6; unclear D gene. The germline gives CDR1 LNHDA, CDR2 SQIVND (reference sequence). Deletions cut 6 bases from V and 0 bases from J, with 9 bases between. The CDR3 extends over 15 amino acids. As DNA, the CDR3 is TGTGCCAGTAGCCGAGAGAGCTCCTATAATTCACCCCTCCACTTT. Protein: CASSRESSYNSPLHF.

In its sample, this clone was seen a few times. The gene calls are TRBV5-1 and TRBJ2-7, with TRBD1 as a possible D gene (5 bases). This CDR3 has 13 residues. Germline CDR1 is SGHRS and CDR2 is YFSETQ. V was clipped by 6 bases and J by 0 bases, with 10 bases between them. CDR3 region: CASNPGYSYEQYF. The CDR3 nucleotides read TGCGCCAGCAATCCAGGGTACTCCTACGAGCAGTACTTC. The full variable domain, rest sourced from reference TRBV5-1 and TRBJ2-7, is KAGVTQTPRYLIKTRGQQVTLSCSPISGHRSVSWYQQTPGQGLQFLFEYFSETQRNKGNFPGRFSGRQFSNSRSEMNVSTLELGDSALYLCASNPGYSYEQYFGPGTRLTVT.

The CDR3 nucleotides read TGTGCCATCAGTGACCCAGGACAGGTAGGGTCACCCCTCCACTTT. Translated: CAISDPGQVGSPLHF. The V gene is TRBV10-3, the J gene TRBJ1-6; 7 bases line up with TRBD1. After removal of 3 bases from V and 10 bases from J, the junction contained 9 bases not matched to a gene. The CDR3 consists of 15 residues. In germline, CDR1 is ENHRY, CDR2 SYGVKD.

Worth noting for this clone: Possible read error: a much larger clone is one base away. The chain carries TRBV3-1 (or the pseudogene TRBV3-2) and TRBJ2-7; 7 nucleotides align to TRBD1. J lost 2 bases, V lost 4 bases, and 2 bases had no gene match. The germline gives CDR1 LGHDT, CDR2 YNNKEL (reference sequence). This CDR3 is 13 amino acids long. The DNA for the CDR3 is TGTGCCAGCAGCCCCGGGACAGCCTACGAGCAGTACTTC. Translating it yields CASSPGTAYEQYF.

The chain carries TRBV10-3 and TRBJ1-2; D possibly corresponds to TRBD1 (5 bases). This CDR3 is 14 amino acids long. Germline CDR1 is ENHRY and CDR2 is SYGVKD. With 4 bases removed from V and 6 bases from J, the gap between germline ends came to 15 bases. The CDR3 spells CAISVLQGSNGYTF. DNA for the CDR3: TGTGCCATCAGTGTTTTGCAGGGCTCCAATGGCTACACCTTC.

V and J are TRBV9 and TRBJ2-2; 9 nucleotides match TRBD2. The CDR3 totals 16 residues. Germline lookup yields CDR1 SGDLS and CDR2 YYNGEE. The junction had 4 bases not matched to a gene; V was cut back by 0 bases and J by 4 bases. CDR3 sequence (DNA): TGTGCCAGCAGCGTAGTTAGCGGGGGAATCACCGGGGAGCTGTTTTTT. Its protein is CASSVVSGGITGELFF.